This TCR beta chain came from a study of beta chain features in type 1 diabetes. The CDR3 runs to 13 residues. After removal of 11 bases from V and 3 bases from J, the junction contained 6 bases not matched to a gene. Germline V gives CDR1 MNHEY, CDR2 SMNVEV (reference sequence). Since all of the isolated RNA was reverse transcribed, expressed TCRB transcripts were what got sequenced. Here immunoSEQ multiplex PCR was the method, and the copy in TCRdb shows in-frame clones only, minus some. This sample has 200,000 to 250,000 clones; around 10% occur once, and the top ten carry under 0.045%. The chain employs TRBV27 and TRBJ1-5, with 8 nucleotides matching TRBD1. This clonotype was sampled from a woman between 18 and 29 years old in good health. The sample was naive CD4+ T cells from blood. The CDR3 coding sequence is TGTGCCGTGGCAGGGGGCTACAATCAGCCCCAGCATTTT. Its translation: CAVAGGYNQPQHF.